Listed here are 28 T cell receptor beta chains from one sample, sequenced in a study of T cells in Graves' hyperthyroidism and ophthalmopathy. There were TCR beta CDR3 regions amplified from RNA transcripts. TCR CDR3 regions were first amplified by RT-PCR with HTBI primers. TCRdb reanalysed the multiplex PCR reads using MiXCR and keeps one entry per CDR3 protein. The sample has about 200,000 distinct CDR3 sequences; around 17% are singletons. The sequenced sample was blood. The receptors derive from a man between 40 and 49 years old with Graves' hyperthyroidism.

Many counts were recorded for this clonotype. The rearrangement uses TRBV20-1 and TRBJ1-2, with 7 bases matching TRBD1. After removal of 6 bases from V and 7 bases from J, the junction contained 8 bases not matched to a gene. The CDR3 consists of 12 residues. Germline CDR1 reads DFQATT; CDR2 reads SNEGSKA (reference sequence). The CDR3 spells CSAAPQGTGYTF. DNA for the CDR3: TGCAGTGCAGCGCCACAGGGGACTGGCTACACCTTC.

This clonotype came up many times. The rearrangement links TRBV6-1 to TRBJ1-5; no clear D. This CDR3 contains 17 residues. The germline V gene encodes CDR1 MNHNS and CDR2 SASEGT. V was shortened by 7 bases and J by 2 bases, with 21 bases between the two germline ends. The CDR3 region has the DNA TGTGCCAGCATCCAAGACTGGAGTAGGTTAGGCAATCAGCCCCAGCATTTT. It encodes CASIQDWSRLGNQPQHF.

This clonotype has ten or more counts. The V and J genes are TRBV25-1 and TRBJ2-5, with TRBD2 matching 11 bases. V trimming: 1 base; J trimming: 3 bases; junction bases outside the gene matches: 10. The CDR3 is 18 amino acids. The V gene's germline CDR1 is MGHDK and CDR2 SYGVNS. In nucleotides, the CDR3 is TGTGCCAGCAGTGAATTGAATGCTAGCGGGGGGTCGGAAGAGACCCAGTACTTC. Amino acid sequence: CASSELNASGGSEETQYF.

The table lists this clonotype with many counts. The rearrangement uses TRBV29-1 and TRBJ2-7, with TRBD1 identical over 10 bases. Germline loops: CDR1 SQVTM, CDR2 ANQGSEA. J gave up 4 bases and V 0 bases, and 9 bases lay outside the gene matches. This CDR3 has 16 amino acids. The CDR3 sequence is CSVEDGKGQGIYEQYF. CDR3 DNA: TGCAGCGTTGAAGATGGAAAGGGACAGGGGATTTACGAGCAGTACTTC.

This chain uses TRBV28 with TRBJ1-2, with no clear D. Per germline, CDR1 MDHEN and CDR2 SYDVKM. This CDR3 comprises 12 residues. V was clipped by 7 bases and J by 8 bases, with 14 bases between them. The CDR3 here is CASTGRLRGYTF. The CDR3 nucleotides read TGTGCCAGCACTGGGAGGTTGCGGGGCTACACCTTC.

This sequence joins TRBV5-4 and TRBJ1-1, with TRBD1 identical over 7 bases. CDR1 and CDR2 (germline): SGHNT, YYREEE (reference sequence). The CDR3 sequence is 15 residues long. V was pared by 2 bases and J by 2 bases, with 6 bases of the junction left unmatched. The CDR3 nucleotides read TGTGCCAGCAGCTTTTTAGACAGGGAAAACACTGAAGCTTTCTTT. Translated: CASSFLDRENTEAFF.

This clonotype has only a few counts. The chain is built from TRBV18 and TRBJ1-3, with D unresolved. The CDR3 is 16 residues long. Deletions cut 2 bases from V and 0 bases from J, with 11 bases between. CDR1 and CDR2 (germline): KGHSH, LQKENI. The CDR3 loop reads CASSPTGTGSGNTIYF. CDR3 bases: TGTGCCAGCTCACCAACGGGTACCGGCTCTGGAAACACCATATATTTT.

J is TRBJ2-3 and V is TRBV20-1; D is unresolved. Looked up from germline, CDR1 is DFQATT and CDR2 is SNEGSKA (reference sequence). The CDR3 covers 16 residues. The V end was cut by 0 bases, the J end by 0 bases, with 13 bases between. The CDR3 nucleotides are TGCAGTGCTAGAGATCCCACGCGAGCTAGCACAGATACGCAGTATTTT. Translated: CSARDPTRASTDTQYF.

This clonotype was counted ten times or more. The chain links TRBV6-2 or TRBV6-3 to TRBJ2-5; D might be TRBD2 (5 bases). Trimming stripped 0 bases from V and 3 bases from J, with 11 bases between. Germline-derived CDR1 and CDR2 are MNHEY and SVGEGT. The CDR3 has 15 amino acids. The DNA of the CDR3 is TGTGCCAGCAGTTACTCGTCGGGGAGAGAAGAGACCCAGTACTTC. This sequence encodes CASSYSSGREETQYF.

This clonotype was picked up many times. V gene TRBV4-3 combines with J gene TRBJ1-1, with D unresolved. V was pared by 1 base and J by 6 bases, with 15 bases between. The CDR3 extends over 15 amino acids. CDR1 and CDR2 from the germline V gene are LGHNA and YSLEER. CDR3 protein: CASSQVVEFGAEAFF. The CDR3 bases are TGCGCCAGCAGCCAAGTAGTCGAGTTTGGTGCTGAAGCTTTCTTT.

This sequence joins TRBV6-1 and TRBJ1-1, with D hard to call. The CDR3 is made up of 12 amino acids. CDR1 and CDR2 (germline): MNHNS, SASEGT. The germline V and J ends were trimmed by 7 bases and 1 base, with 7 bases remaining between them. The CDR3 loop reads CASTVRNTEAFF. The DNA for the CDR3 is TGTGCCAGCACAGTAAGGAACACTGAAGCTTTCTTT.

This clonotype showed up just a few times. This sequence joins TRBV28 and TRBJ1-5, with 7 nucleotides matching TRBD1. The CDR3 consists of 15 residues. The V gene's germline CDR1 is MDHEN and CDR2 SYDVKM. V shed 4 bases and J 6 bases; nucleotides not matched to a gene: 9. Here the CDR3 reads CASSYTGVRIQPQHF. The DNA for the CDR3 is TGTGCCAGCAGTTACACAGGGGTGCGGATTCAGCCCCAGCATTTT.

Ten or more counts support this clonotype. The chain joins TRBV11-2 to TRBJ2-1, with 9 positions matching TRBD1. The J segment lost 3 bases and the V segment lost 1 base, leaving 1 base of the junction unmatched. From germline, CDR1 is SGHAT and CDR2 FQNNGV. The CDR3 totals 15 residues. Here the CDR3 DNA reads TGTGCCAGCAGCTTAGGGACAGGGGACTACAATGAGCAGTTCTTC. Translating gives CASSLGTGDYNEQFF.

This clonotype appeared once. The chain is built from TRBV9 and TRBJ1-6, with D perhaps TRBD1 (5 bases). This CDR3 comprises 15 residues. Trimming cost V 0 bases and J 8 bases, with 12 bases left between them. CDR1 and CDR2 (germline): SGDLS, YYNGEE. CDR3: CASSVAWGPDSPLHF. CDR3 coding DNA: TGTGCCAGCAGCGTAGCGTGGGGCCCTGATTCACCCCTCCACTTT.

This clonotype was seen at least ten times. J is TRBJ2-1 and V is TRBV9, with 9 nucleotides matching TRBD1. Germline CDR1 SGDLS, CDR2 YYNGEE. V shed 4 bases, J shed 4 bases, and the junction held 6 bases outside the gene matches. The CDR3 runs to 15 residues. CDR3 sequence: CASSPQTGGYNEQFF. The CDR3 DNA reads TGTGCCAGCAGCCCTCAGACAGGGGGATACAATGAGCAGTTCTTC.

This chain uses TRBV4-3 with TRBJ1-5, with a weak D call TRBD1 (6 bases). Per the germline V gene, CDR1 is LGHNA and CDR2 is YSLEER. The CDR3 runs to 15 residues. V was shortened by 0 bases and J by 5 bases, with 11 bases between the two germline ends. Here the CDR3 reads CASSQDWTVDQPQHF. Written as DNA, the CDR3 is TGCGCCAGCAGCCAAGATTGGACAGTAGATCAGCCCCAGCATTTT.

This clonotype was seen repeatedly, ten times or more. This chain uses TRBV29-1 with TRBJ1-2; D not resolved. Germline V gene sequence: CDR1 SQVTM, CDR2 ANQGSEA. V was pared by 4 bases and J by 2 bases, with 8 bases between. This CDR3 has 12 residues. Written as DNA, the CDR3 is TGCAGCGTTGCTGACGGGAACTATGGCTACACCTTC. It specifies CSVADGNYGYTF.

This clonotype has ten or more counts. This chain connects TRBV9 to TRBJ2-1; D remains unclear. The length of the CDR3 is 13 residues. Per the germline V gene, CDR1 is SGDLS and CDR2 is YYNGEE. Between the trimmed V and J ends, which lost 0 bases and 7 bases, there was a span of 8 bases. The CDR3 spells CASSVASGNEQFF. CDR3 nucleotide sequence: TGTGCCAGCAGCGTAGCCAGTGGGAATGAGCAGTTCTTC.

This clonotype was seen more than once but under ten times. This chain uses TRBV3-1 with TRBJ2-3; 12 bases align to TRBD2. This CDR3 is 20 amino acids long. Trimming removed 0 bases from V and 0 bases from J; junction bases left unmatched: 10. In germline, CDR1 is LGHDT, CDR2 YNNKEL (reference sequence). CDR3 sequence reads: CASSQDWGLAGGSSTDTQYF. CDR3 DNA: TGTGCCAGCAGCCAAGATTGGGGCCTAGCGGGGGGGTCTAGCACAGATACGCAGTATTTT.

This clonotype came up once. For the CDR3, the DNA is TGTGCCAGCAGTCCCCAAGCACAGGGGGCGAGCGAGCAGTACTTC. Its protein is CASSPQAQGASEQYF. The chain couples TRBV7-2 to TRBJ2-7; TRBD1 aligns across 9 bases. Unmatched junction bases numbered 12, after V lost 6 bases and J lost 6 bases. Germline V lookup: CDR1 SGHTA, CDR2 FQGNSA. The CDR3 is made up of 15 amino acids.

This clonotype was seen a handful of times. This chain connects TRBV19 to TRBJ2-5; 7 bases are a match to TRBD2. The CDR3 loop spans 15 amino acids. CDR1 and CDR2 from the germline V gene are LNHDA and SQIVND (reference sequence). Trimming removed 3 bases from V and 1 base from J; junction bases left unmatched: 5. CDR3: CASSMARGVQETQYF. The CDR3 DNA reads TGTGCCAGTAGTATGGCCCGGGGGGTCCAAGAGACCCAGTACTTC.

In this sample, this clonotype turned up a few times. This may be a read error, as it is one base from a much larger clone. In nucleotides, the CDR3 is TGTGCCAGCAGAGGGGACTCCGAGACTTGGAATACGCAGTGTTTT. This codes for CASRGDSETWNTQCF. This chain links TRBV2 with TRBJ2-3, with D perhaps matching TRBD2 (6 bases). The length of the CDR3 is 15 residues. CDR1 is SNHLY and CDR2 is FYNNEI in the germline V gene.

This clonotype has a count of ten or more. This rearrangement joins TRBV15 to TRBJ2-1; D possibly corresponds to TRBD1 (6 bases). The CDR3 consists of 14 residues. CDR1 is LNHNV and CDR2 is YYDKDF in the germline V gene (reference sequence). V was pared by 0 bases and J by 7 bases, with 10 bases between. The CDR3 protein is CATSRDTGINEQFF. As DNA, the CDR3 is TGTGCCACCAGCAGAGATACAGGGATAAATGAGCAGTTCTTC.

This clonotype was picked up a small number of times. The chain combines TRBV27 with TRBJ1-2; 10 positions agree with TRBD1. J lost 2 bases, V lost 6 bases, and 9 bases had no gene match. This CDR3 region has 16 residues. CDR1 is MNHEY, CDR2 SMNVEV, per germline (reference sequence). CDR3 sequence: CASRPLWTGGNYGYTF. CDR3 DNA: TGTGCCAGCAGACCACTTTGGACAGGGGGAAACTATGGCTACACCTTC.

This rearrangement joins TRBV20-1 to TRBJ2-7; the D is unclear. From germline, CDR1 is DFQATT and CDR2 SNEGSKA (reference sequence). The CDR3 is 13 amino acids. The ends were cut back, 6 bases at V and 0 bases at J, with 12 bases in the middle. The CDR3 sequence is CSARAVSSYEQYF. For the CDR3, the DNA is TGCAGTGCCCGGGCCGTAAGCTCCTACGAGCAGTACTTC.

This clonotype was counted ten times or more. The gene calls are TRBV20-1 and TRBJ1-6; 9 positions match TRBD1. CDR1 is DFQATT and CDR2 is SNEGSKA in the germline V gene (reference sequence). With 0 bases clipped from V and 6 bases from J, the junction kept 0 bases outside the gene matches. This CDR3 comprises 14 residues. The CDR3 region is CSARETGGNSPLHF. CDR3 nucleotide sequence: TGCAGTGCTAGAGAGACAGGGGGTAATTCACCCCTCCACTTT.

V is TRBV15 and J is TRBJ2-3; TRBD2 matches at 13 bases. The germline V gene has CDR1 LNHNV and CDR2 YYDKDF (reference sequence). After removal of 4 bases from V and 0 bases from J, the junction contained 10 bases not matched to a gene. The CDR3 sequence is 19 residues long. This CDR3 is CATSTTGTSGVLSTDTQYF. The CDR3 DNA reads as TGTGCCACCAGCACCACCGGGACTAGCGGGGTTCTGAGCACAGATACGCAGTATTTT.

This clonotype was counted a few times. The rearrangement links TRBV27 to TRBJ1-3, with TRBD1 matching 9 bases. CDR1 MNHEY and CDR2 SMNVEV come from the germline V gene (reference sequence). V was pared by 2 bases and J by 2 bases, with 7 bases of the junction left unmatched. This CDR3 is built from 17 residues. The CDR3 is CASSLRGTGPPGNTIYF. The CDR3 nucleotides read TGTGCCAGCAGTTTACGAGGGACAGGGCCCCCTGGAAACACCATATATTTT.